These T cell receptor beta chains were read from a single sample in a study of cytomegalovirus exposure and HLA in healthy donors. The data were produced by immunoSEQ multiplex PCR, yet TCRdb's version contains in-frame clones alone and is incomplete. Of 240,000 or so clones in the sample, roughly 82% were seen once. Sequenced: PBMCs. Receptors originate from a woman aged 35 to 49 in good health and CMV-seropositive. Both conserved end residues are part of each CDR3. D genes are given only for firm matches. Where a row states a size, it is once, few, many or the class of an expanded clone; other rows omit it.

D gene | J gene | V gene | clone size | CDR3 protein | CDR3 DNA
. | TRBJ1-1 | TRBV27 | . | CASSQVPANTEAFF | TGTGCCAGCAGCCAGGTACCAGCGAACACTGAAGCTTTCTTT
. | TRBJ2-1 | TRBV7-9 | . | CASSSSTRNPGNEQFF | TGTGCCAGCAGCTCCTCGACTAGGAACCCTGGGAATGAGCAGTTCTTC
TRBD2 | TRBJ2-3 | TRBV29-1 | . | CSVESPAERGATEELGTQYF | TGCAGCGTTGAAAGCCCAGCGGAGCGGGGGGCCACAGAGGAACTGGGTACGCAGTATTTT
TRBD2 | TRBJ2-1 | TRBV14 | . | CASSQVSGSGQFF | TGTGCCAGCAGCCAAGTAAGCGGGAGTGGGCAGTTCTTC
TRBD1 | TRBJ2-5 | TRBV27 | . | CASSLERQGQTQYF | TGTGCCAGCAGTTTGGAGAGACAGGGACAGACCCAGTACTTC
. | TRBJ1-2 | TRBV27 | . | CASSRGQANYGYTF | TGTGCCAGCAGCCGAGGGCAGGCCAACTATGGCTACACCTTC
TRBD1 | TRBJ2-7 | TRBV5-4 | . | CASSTPGQAYEQYF | TGTGCCAGCAGCACGCCGGGACAGGCATACGAGCAGTACTTC
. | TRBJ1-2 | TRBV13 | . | CASSPRTVAGYTF | TGTGCCAGCAGCCCCAGGACAGTAGCTGGCTACACCTTC
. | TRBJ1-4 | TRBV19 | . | CASSPQVPGEKLFF | TGTGCCAGTAGCCCACAGGTTCCAGGTGAAAAACTGTTTTTT
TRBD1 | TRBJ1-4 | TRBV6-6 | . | CASSYNDRGREKLFF | TGTGCCAGCAGTTACAACGACAGGGGGCGGGAAAAACTGTTTTTT
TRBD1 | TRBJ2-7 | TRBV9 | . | CASSVGFDRESYEQYF | TGTGCCAGCAGCGTAGGCTTCGACAGGGAATCTTACGAGCAGTACTTC
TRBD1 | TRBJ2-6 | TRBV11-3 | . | CASSTHQGATSGANVLTF | TGTGCCAGCAGCACCCACCAGGGGGCCACCTCTGGGGCCAACGTCCTGACTTTC
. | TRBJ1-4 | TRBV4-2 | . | CASSLHPGDSNEKLFF | TGTGCCAGCAGCCTACATCCAGGGGATTCTAATGAAAAACTGTTTTTT
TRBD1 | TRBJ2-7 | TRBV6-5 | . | CASSYGGRGSYEQYF | TGTGCCAGCAGTTACGGGGGCAGGGGGTCCTACGAGCAGTACTTC
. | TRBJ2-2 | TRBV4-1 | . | CASSQASRRPHTGELFF | TGCGCCAGCAGCCAAGCGAGTCGGCGGCCTCACACCGGGGAGCTGTTTTTT
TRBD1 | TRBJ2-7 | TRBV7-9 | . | CASSPGQAVYYEQYF | TGTGCCAGCAGCCCAGGACAGGCCGTATACTACGAGCAGTACTTC
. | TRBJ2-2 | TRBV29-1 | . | CSVGQGPGELFF | TGCAGCGTTGGGCAGGGCCCCGGGGAGCTGTTTTTT
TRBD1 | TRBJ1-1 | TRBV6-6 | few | CASSSARGLNTEAFF | TGTGCCAGCAGTTCCGCAAGGGGGCTAAACACTGAAGCTTTCTTT
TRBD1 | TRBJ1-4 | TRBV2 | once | CASRRTGGNEKLFF | TGTGCCAGCAGGAGGACAGGGGGAAATGAAAAACTGTTTTTT
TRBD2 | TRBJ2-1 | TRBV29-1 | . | CSVAGGRGSEQFF | TGCAGCGTTGCCGGCGGGAGGGGGAGTGAGCAGTTCTTC
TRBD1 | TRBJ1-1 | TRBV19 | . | CASSPSWTGNNEAFF | TGTGCCAGTAGTCCCTCGTGGACAGGGAATAATGAAGCTTTCTTT
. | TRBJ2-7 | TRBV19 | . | CASSPRTDSYGQYF | TGTGCCAGTAGTCCTCGGACGGACTCCTACGGGCAGTACTTC
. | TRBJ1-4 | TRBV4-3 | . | CASSQAPAGINEKLFF | TGCGCCAGCAGCCAAGCGCCGGCGGGTATTAATGAAAAACTGTTTTTT
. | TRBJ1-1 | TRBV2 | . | CASSNRVRTEAFF | TGTGCCAGCAGTAACAGGGTGAGGACTGAAGCTTTCTTT
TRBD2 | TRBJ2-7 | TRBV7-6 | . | CASSFGLGSYEQYF | TGTGCCAGCAGCTTTGGACTAGGGTCCTACGAGCAGTACTTC
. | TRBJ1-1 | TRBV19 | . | CASSPTRRGLLTEAFF | TGTGCCAGTAGTCCCACCCGCAGGGGCTTATTAACTGAAGCTTTCTTT
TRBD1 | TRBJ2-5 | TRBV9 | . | CASSQGALETQYF | TGTGCCAGCAGCCAGGGGGCCTTAGAGACCCAGTACTTC
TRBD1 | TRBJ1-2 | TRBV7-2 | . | CASSFPGQPPFSYTF | TGTGCCAGCAGCTTTCCGGGACAGCCTCCCTTCAGCTACACCTTC
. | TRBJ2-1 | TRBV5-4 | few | CASKEDPSANEQFF | TGTGCCAGCAAAGAGGATCCGAGCGCCAATGAGCAGTTCTTC
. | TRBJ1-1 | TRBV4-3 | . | CASSQGPGQGNEAFF | TGCGCCAGCAGCCAAGGCCCGGGCCAGGGTAATGAAGCTTTCTTT
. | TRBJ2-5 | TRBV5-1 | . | CASSLGVPGSETQYF | TGCGCCAGCAGCTTGGGTGTCCCCGGGAGTGAGACCCAGTACTTC
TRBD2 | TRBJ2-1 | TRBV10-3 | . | CAARGREGLRNEADNEQFF | TGTGCCGCGCGCGGCAGGGAGGGCCTCCGTAACGAGGCTGACAATGAGCAGTTCTTC
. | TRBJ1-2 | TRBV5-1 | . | CASSPSMSGAKDGSNYGYTF | TGCGCCAGCAGCCCGTCGATGAGTGGGGCGAAGGACGGCTCTAACTATGGCTACACCTTC
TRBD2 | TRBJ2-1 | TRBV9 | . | CASSAGLAEVNNEQFF | TGTGCCAGCAGCGCCGGACTAGCGGAGGTTAACAATGAGCAGTTCTTC
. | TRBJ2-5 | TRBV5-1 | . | CASRAGWSGEQYF | TGCGCCAGCAGGGCAGGGTGGTCTGGTGAGCAGTACTTC
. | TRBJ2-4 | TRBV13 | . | CASSPRQRGQNIQYF | TGTGCCAGCAGCCCACGGCAGCGAGGGCAAAACATTCAGTACTTC
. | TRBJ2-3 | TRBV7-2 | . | CASSELTSTDTQYF | TGTGCCAGCAGCGAACTGACTAGCACAGATACGCAGTATTTT
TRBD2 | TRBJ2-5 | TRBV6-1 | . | CASTATSEVETQYF | TGTGCCAGCACGGCGACTAGCGAGGTAGAGACCCAGTACTTC
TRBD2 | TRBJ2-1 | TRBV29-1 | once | CSAAREGREFF | TGCAGCGCCGCAAGGGAGGGGCGTGAGTTCTTC
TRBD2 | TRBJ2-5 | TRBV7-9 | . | CASSLRPSGDLETQYF | TGTGCCAGCAGCTTAAGGCCTAGCGGGGACCTTGAGACCCAGTACTTC
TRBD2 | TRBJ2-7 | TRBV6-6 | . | CASSTRGGDRDEQYF | TGTGCCAGCAGTACCCGGGGGGGAGATCGGGACGAGCAGTACTTC
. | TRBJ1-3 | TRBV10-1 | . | CASSEPGSGNTIYF | TGCGCCAGCAGTGAGCCGGGGTCTGGAAACACCATATATTTT
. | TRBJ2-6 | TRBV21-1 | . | CASSKARREWATGANVLTF | .
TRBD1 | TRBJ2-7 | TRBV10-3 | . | CAISDGTDYEQYF | TGTGCCATCAGTGACGGGACAGACTACGAGCAGTACTTC
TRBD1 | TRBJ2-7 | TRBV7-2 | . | CASSLAGTGNEQYF | TGTGCCAGCAGCTTAGCTGGGACAGGAAACGAGCAGTACTTC
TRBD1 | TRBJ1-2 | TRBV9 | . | CASSPRGAGGSYGYTF | TGTGCCAGCAGCCCTAGAGGGGCAGGGGGCAGCTATGGCTACACCTTC
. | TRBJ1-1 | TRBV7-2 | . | CASSETGSWNTEAFF | TGTGCCAGCAGCGAAACAGGGAGCTGGAACACTGAAGCTTTCTTT
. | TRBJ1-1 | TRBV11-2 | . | CASSLGLTSGAFF | TGTGCCAGCAGCTTAGGGCTTACCTCTGGAGCTTTCTTT
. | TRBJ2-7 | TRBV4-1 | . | CASSHPGRDYEQYF | TGCGCCAGCAGCCACCCCGGTCGAGACTACGAGCAGTACTTC
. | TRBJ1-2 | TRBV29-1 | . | CSVEERGRPSGYTF | TGCAGCGTTGAAGAGAGAGGGCGTCCCAGCGGCTACACCTTC
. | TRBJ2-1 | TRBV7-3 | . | CASSLDRSSYNEQFF | TGTGCCAGCAGCTTAGACAGGAGCTCCTACAATGAGCAGTTCTTC
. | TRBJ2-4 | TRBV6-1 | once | CASPSDRTKNIQYF | TGTGCCAGCCCTTCCGACAGGACCAAAAACATTCAGTACTTC
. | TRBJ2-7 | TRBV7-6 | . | CASSPDSPYEQYF | TGTGCCAGCAGCCCGGACAGTCCCTACGAGCAGTACTTC
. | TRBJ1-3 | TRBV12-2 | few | CASRLGPGQEYF | TGTGCAAGTCGCTTAGGACCAGGTCAGGAATATTTT
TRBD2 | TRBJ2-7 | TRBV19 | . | CASSGGEGLNEQYF | TGTGCCAGTAGTGGTGGGGAGGGCCTGAACGAGCAGTACTTC